Sequencing of this T cell receptor (beta chain) was carried out in a study of cytomegalovirus exposure and HLA in healthy donors. The V gene lost 4 bases and the J gene lost 6 bases, with 13 bases spanning the gap. The CDR3 is made up of 14 amino acids. The germline CDR1 and CDR2 sequences are WSHSY and SAAADI. 60 Vbeta and 13 Jbeta primers were used in PCR. Only in-frame clones appear in the TCRdb table, and some are missing; sequencing was by immunoSEQ multiplex PCR. The top ten clones hold 6.4% of a sample with 160,000 or so clones, 65% to 90% of them seen once. The chain recombines TRBV10-2 with TRBJ2-1, with D perhaps matching TRBD2 (5 bases). Sequenced input: PBMCs. The TCR comes from a man over 45 in good health and CMV-seropositive. DNA for the CDR3: TGCGCCAGCAGTGGCGCGGGTTCTCGCAATGAGCAGTTCTTC. Translated: CASSGAGSRNEQFF.